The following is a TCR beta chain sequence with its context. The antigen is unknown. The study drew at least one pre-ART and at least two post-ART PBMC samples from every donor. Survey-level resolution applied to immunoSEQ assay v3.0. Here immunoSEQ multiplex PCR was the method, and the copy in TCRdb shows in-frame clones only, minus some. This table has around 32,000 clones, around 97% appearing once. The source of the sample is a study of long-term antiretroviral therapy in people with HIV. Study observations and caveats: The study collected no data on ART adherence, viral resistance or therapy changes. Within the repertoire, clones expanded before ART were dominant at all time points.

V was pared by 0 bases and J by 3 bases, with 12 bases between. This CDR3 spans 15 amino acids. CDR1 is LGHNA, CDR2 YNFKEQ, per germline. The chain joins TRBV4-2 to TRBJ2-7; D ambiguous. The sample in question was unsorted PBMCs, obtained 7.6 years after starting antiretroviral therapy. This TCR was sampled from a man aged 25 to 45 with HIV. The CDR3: CASSQDRAPLYEQYF. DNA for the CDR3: TGTGCCAGCAGCCAAGATCGGGCTCCCCTCTACGAGCAGTACTTC.